The 31 T cell receptor beta chains below all came from one sample that was sequenced in a study of blood T cell repertoires in COVID-19. Sequenced by immunoSEQ multiplex PCR; TCRdb stores in-frame clones only, minus some. In the table there are under 250,000 clones, about 87% of which are singletons. Sequenced: peripheral blood. These receptors all stem from a woman in her twenties or thirties with COVID-19, enrolled during active disease.

This clone has just one count. The chain carries TRBV5-1 and TRBJ1-1; D may be TRBD1 (6 bases). Germline V gene sequence: CDR1 SGHRS, CDR2 YFSETQ. The length of the CDR3 is 16 residues. Between the trimmed V and J ends, which lost 1 base and 1 base, there was a span of 14 bases. CDR3 sequence: CASSLNVGGPNTEAFF. DNA of the CDR3: TGCGCCAGCAGCTTGAACGTTGGGGGCCCGAACACTGAAGCTTTCTTT. The variable domain in full, with the rest retrieved from reference TRBV5-1 and TRBJ1-1, is KAGVTQTPRYLIKTRGQQVTLSCSPISGHRSVSWYQQTPGQGLQFLFEYFSETQRNKGNFPGRFSGRQFSNSRSEMNVSTLELGDSALYLCASSLNVGGPNTEAFFGQGTRLTVV.

The chain recombines TRBV19 with TRBJ1-5; D is ambiguous. The CDR3 is 14 amino acids. V gave up 7 bases and J gave up 0 bases, with 10 bases separating them. The germline gives CDR1 LNHDA, CDR2 SQIVND (reference sequence). CDR3 in DNA: TGTGCCAGTAACCCCAGTCTTAGCAATCAGCCCCAGCATTTT. This gives the protein CASNPSLSNQPQHF.

The sample holds a few counts of this clone. This chain connects TRBV9 to TRBJ1-1; D remains unclear. Germline CDR1 is SGDLS and CDR2 is YYNGEE. The CDR3 is 14 residues long. The V end lost 2 bases, the J end lost 1 base, and 9 bases lay between the germline ends. For the CDR3, the DNA is TGTGCCAGCAGCGTTACAGAGTCGAACACTGAAGCTTTCTTT. It encodes CASSVTESNTEAFF.

V is TRBV5-1 and J is TRBJ2-7; maybe TRBD2 (5 bases). Germline V lookup: CDR1 SGHRS, CDR2 YFSETQ. The V gene lost 0 bases and the J gene lost 3 bases, with 13 bases spanning the gap. The CDR3 covers 15 residues. CDR3 protein: CASSLAGAGVYEQYV. For the CDR3, the DNA is TGCGCCAGCAGCTTGGCCGGCGCGGGTGTCTACGAGCAGTACGTC.

This clone showed up just once. The V call is TRBV29-1, the J call TRBJ2-3; 7 bases are shared with TRBD2. Germline V CDR1 and CDR2: SQVTM, ANQGSEA. The V and J ends lost 7 bases and 6 bases, in that order; junction bases with no gene match: 13. This CDR3 spans 14 amino acids. For the CDR3, the DNA is TGCAGCGCCTCCCTACTAGCGACTGTGGATACGCAGTATTTT. It is translated as CSASLLATVDTQYF.

The chain employs TRBV7-9 and TRBJ1-1, with a tentative D call TRBD1 (6 bases). The CDR3 is 15 residues long. With 3 bases removed from V and 4 bases from J, the gap between germline ends came to 15 bases. The V gene's germline CDR1 is SEHNR and CDR2 FQNEAQ (reference sequence). The chain's CDR3 is CASSFGGLMSTEAFF. CDR3 nucleotide sequence: TGTGCCAGCAGCTTCGGGGGGCTGATGAGCACTGAAGCTTTCTTT.

This clone was detected once. The rearrangement joins TRBV9 to TRBJ2-1, with 7 bases lining up with TRBD2. V gave up 0 bases and J gave up 2 bases; unmatched junction bases: 5. Germline lookup yields CDR1 SGDLS and CDR2 YYNGEE. This CDR3 contains 16 residues. The CDR3, as DNA: TGTGCCAGCAGCGTAGAGGTGGGAGGGGCCTACAATGAGCAGTTCTTC. Its translation: CASSVEVGGAYNEQFF.

V usage is TRBV2 and J usage is TRBJ2-3; tentatively, D is TRBD2 (5 bases). This CDR3 contains 14 residues. The germline V and J ends were trimmed by 6 bases and 2 bases, with 12 bases remaining between them. Germline CDR1 is SNHLY and CDR2 is FYNNEI. The CDR3 DNA reads as TGTGCCAGCAGGAGGACTTTTCTCACAGATACGCAGTATTTT. It specifies CASRRTFLTDTQYF.

The V and J genes are TRBV7-8 and TRBJ2-3, with D tentatively TRBD2 (6 bases). V lost 5 bases and J 3 bases, leaving 15 bases between the germline ends. Per germline, CDR1 SGHVS and CDR2 FQNEAQ. This CDR3 is 15 amino acids long. For the CDR3, the DNA is TGTGCCAGCAGCCCCCTCACAGGAGGGACAGATACGCAGTATTTT. It is translated as CASSPLTGGTDTQYF.

This chain uses TRBV19 with TRBJ1-2; the match to TRBD1 covers 8 bases. Germline V gives CDR1 LNHDA, CDR2 SQIVND (reference sequence). CDR3 length: 15 amino acids. The V segment lost 1 base and the J segment 4 bases; nucleotides outside the gene matches: 5. In nucleotides, the CDR3 is TGTGCCAGTAGTATAGCCACAGGGGGAGGCTATGGCTACACCTTC. This codes for CASSIATGGGYGYTF.

The V gene is TRBV10-3, the J gene TRBJ2-2, with D possibly being TRBD2 (6 bases). CDR3 length equals 15 residues. Germline assignment: CDR1 ENHRY and CDR2 SYGVKD. The V end lost 5 bases, the J end lost 6 bases, and 16 bases lay between the germline ends. The DNA of the CDR3 is TGTGCCATCAGTCCCCGGGACTCCCCCTCCGGGGAGCTGTTTTTT. Encoded protein: CAISPRDSPSGELFF.

This clone appeared a single time. This sequence joins TRBV28 and TRBJ1-2; perhaps TRBD1 as D (5 bases). V was cut by 7 bases and J by 7 bases, with 16 bases left in between. The germline CDR1 and CDR2 sequences are MDHEN and SYDVKM. CDR3 length: 13 residues. CDR3 in amino acids: CASTSHQGSGYTF. The CDR3 DNA follows: TGTGCCAGCACCTCACACCAGGGTAGTGGCTACACCTTC.

This sequence joins TRBV27 and TRBJ1-5; D perhaps matches TRBD1 (5 bases). CDR3 length: 14 residues. With 3 bases removed from V and 5 bases from J, the gap between germline ends came to 11 bases. Germline V CDR1 and CDR2: MNHEY, SMNVEV (reference sequence). In DNA, the CDR3 is TGTGCCAGCAGTTTTCAAGGGGCAGATCAGCCCCAGCATTTT. Translating gives CASSFQGADQPQHF.

The genes are TRBV2 and TRBJ1-6, with 8 bases that match TRBD1. Germline assignment: CDR1 SNHLY and CDR2 FYNNEI. The ends lost 6 bases at V and 3 bases at J; junction bases unmatched: 7. The CDR3 extends over 16 amino acids. CDR3 protein: CASSDSGQGYNSPLHF. The CDR3 DNA reads TGTGCCAGCAGCGACAGTGGACAGGGCTATAATTCACCCCTCCACTTT. The variable domain in full, completed from reference TRBV2 and TRBJ1-6, reads EPEVTQTPSHQVTQMGQEVILRCVPISNHLYFYWYRQILGQKVEFLVSFYNNEISEKSEIFDDQFSVERPDGSNFTLKIRSTKLEDSAMYFCASSDSGQGYNSPLHFGNGTRLTVT.

In this sample, this clone turned up a few times. The chain combines TRBV28 with TRBJ2-2, with D possibly TRBD1 on 6 matching bases. With 8 bases removed from V and 2 bases from J, the gap between germline ends came to 9 bases. The CDR3 totals 13 residues. Germline CDR1 and CDR2: MDHEN and SYDVKM. The CDR3 DNA sequence: TGTGCCAGCGGGGGCCTAAACACCGGGGAGCTGTTTTTT. This translates into CASGGLNTGELFF.

The chain has TRBV3-1 (or the pseudogene TRBV3-2) and TRBJ2-1, with D possibly matching TRBD1 (6 bases). The V gene's germline CDR1 is LGHDT and CDR2 YNNKEL (reference sequence). This CDR3 comprises 12 residues. Trimming removed 1 base from V and 13 bases from J, with 11 bases in between. The chain's CDR3 is CASSQVQGSQFF. The CDR3 nucleotides read TGTGCCAGCAGCCAAGTTCAGGGGTCACAGTTCTTC.

The V call is TRBV24-1, the J call TRBJ2-3, with 8 positions matching TRBD2. The CDR3 consists of 15 residues. The V gene end was trimmed by 4 bases and the J gene end by 0 bases; junction bases not matched to a gene: 2. In germline, CDR1 is KGHDR, CDR2 SFDVKD. This CDR3 reads CATSETSGSTDTQYF. The CDR3 bases are TGTGCCACCAGTGAAACTAGCGGTAGCACAGATACGCAGTATTTT.

The rearrangement links TRBV12-1 to TRBJ2-3; TRBD1, the table's D call, lacks a check against the DNA. TRBV12-1 is labeled a pseudogene. The CDR3 is 17 residues long. The CDR3, as DNA: TGTGCCAGCAGCTTTGCCACGCCGGACAGCCGCACAGATACGCAGTATTTT. Protein sequence: CASSFATPDSRTDTQYF.

The gene calls are TRBV4-2 and TRBJ2-7, with TRBD2 identical over 8 bases. J lost 4 bases, V lost 0 bases, and 5 bases had no gene match. The CDR3 has 15 amino acids. The germline V gene has CDR1 LGHNA and CDR2 YNFKEQ. The CDR3 here is CASSQEFREGYEQYV. CDR3 in DNA: TGTGCCAGCAGCCAAGAATTCCGGGAGGGGTACGAGCAGTACGTC.

The V and J genes are TRBV6-5 and TRBJ2-7; maybe TRBD2 (5 bases). The length of the CDR3 is 14 residues. Germline lookup yields CDR1 MNHEY and CDR2 SVGAGI. V lost 3 bases to trimming and J lost 5 bases, with 14 bases between them. CDR3 in DNA: TGTGCCAGCAGTTATGCCGGGAACGGCGACGAGCAGTACTTC. It codes for CASSYAGNGDEQYF.

This clone was counted many times. The chain is built from TRBV6-5 and TRBJ1-1; unclear D gene. Germline V gene data show CDR1 as MNHEY and CDR2 as SVGAGI. CDR3 length equals 12 residues. The V end was cut by 6 bases, the J end by 11 bases, with 16 bases between. The chain's CDR3 is CASSPNNVKAFF. The CDR3 bases are TGTGCCAGCAGCCCGAACAATGTGAAGGCTTTCTTT.

The chain joins TRBV5-1 to TRBJ2-3; 8 positions agree with TRBD2. Germline V gives CDR1 SGHRS, CDR2 YFSETQ. V gave up 4 bases and J gave up 5 bases; unmatched junction bases: 9. The CDR3 is 15 amino acids. Here the CDR3 DNA reads TGCGCCAGCAGCCCCCGGAGCGGGGGTGGAGATACGCAGTATTTT. Translation gives CASSPRSGGGDTQYF.

J is TRBJ1-1 and V is TRBV5-1; TRBD1 matches at 8 bases. In germline, CDR1 is SGHRS, CDR2 YFSETQ. The V segment lost 4 bases and the J segment 4 bases; nucleotides outside the gene matches: 6. The CDR3 is 14 residues long. The CDR3 DNA sequence: TGCGCCAGCAGCGCAACAACAGGGGGCACTGAAGCTTTCTTT. Translating gives CASSATTGGTEAFF.

This clone was seen just once. The chain is built from TRBV5-1 and TRBJ2-3, with 7 bases identical to TRBD2. This CDR3 spans 16 amino acids. Germline V gene sequence: CDR1 SGHRS, CDR2 YFSETQ. The V and J ends lost 0 bases and 4 bases, in that order; junction bases with no gene match: 8. This CDR3 reads CASSLAWREIADTQYF. DNA for the CDR3: TGCGCCAGCAGCTTGGCCTGGCGGGAGATTGCAGATACGCAGTATTTT.

The rearrangement links TRBV4-3 to TRBJ1-1; D might be TRBD1 (5 bases). V was cut by 0 bases and J by 4 bases, with 12 bases left in between. Germline CDR1 reads LGHNA; CDR2 reads YSLEER. The CDR3 length is 15 residues. The CDR3 nucleotides are TGCGCCAGCAGCCAAGATAATCTCGGGGGCACTGAAGCTTTCTTT. Residues: CASSQDNLGGTEAFF.

J is TRBJ1-4 and V is TRBV4-1; D ambiguous. Germline lookup yields CDR1 MGHRA and CDR2 YSYEKL. V was shortened by 4 bases and J by 8 bases, with 23 bases between the two germline ends. This CDR3 is 17 amino acids long. CDR3 in amino acids: CASSPLPAVLTREKLFF. DNA for the CDR3: TGCGCCAGCAGCCCCTTACCTGCGGTGCTAACGAGGGAAAAACTGTTTTTT.

V usage is TRBV5-4 and J usage is TRBJ2-7; TRBD1 matches 11 bases. Trimming took 0 bases from V and 0 from J; bases not matched to a gene: 8. Germline CDR1 reads SGHNT; CDR2 reads YYREEE (reference sequence). This CDR3 is built from 18 residues. The CDR3 DNA reads as TGTGCCAGCAGCTTGGCGGGGGACAGGGGGACGACCTCCTACGAGCAGTACGTC. Its translation: CASSLAGDRGTTSYEQYV.

The chain couples TRBV9 to TRBJ1-1; D may be TRBD1 (5 bases). This CDR3 comprises 14 residues. Germline loops: CDR1 SGDLS, CDR2 YYNGEE. The V gene lost 1 base and the J gene lost 7 bases, with 14 bases spanning the gap. The CDR3 here is CASSVMGQGIEAFF. The CDR3 region has the DNA TGTGCCAGCAGCGTAATGGGTCAGGGTATTGAAGCTTTCTTT.

This rearrangement joins TRBV7-8 to TRBJ2-7; 10 positions match TRBD1. There are 15 residues in the CDR3. Germline V lookup: CDR1 SGHVS, CDR2 FQNEAQ. V lost 6 bases to trimming and J lost 1 base; unmatched junction nucleotides: 6. The CDR3 DNA reads as TGTGCCAGCAGACCCCGGGGACAGGGGTCCTACGAGCAGTACGTC. Encoded protein: CASRPRGQGSYEQYV.

The chain uses TRBV11-2 and TRBJ2-3; D ambiguous. Germline-derived CDR1 and CDR2 are SGHAT and FQNNGV. The CDR3 loop spans 15 amino acids. Trimming left V 3 bases short and J 5 bases short, with 15 bases between. The CDR3 bases are TGTGCCAGCAGCTTCGTCATTGGGCCAGGAGATACGCAGTATTTT. The encoded protein is CASSFVIGPGDTQYF.

This rearrangement joins TRBV10-1 to TRBJ1-1, with 7 bases identical to TRBD1. Trimming cost V 2 bases and J 1 base; bases outside gene matches: 10. The CDR3 runs to 17 residues. Germline V lookup: CDR1 WNHNN, CDR2 SYGVQD (reference sequence). The CDR3 DNA is TGCGCCAGCAGTGAGATCCCAGGGACAGTTTCGAACACTGAAGCTTTCTTT. Amino acids: CASSEIPGTVSNTEAFF.